The source of this TCR beta chain is a study of shared clonotypes between healthy human individuals. Study-wide context: A donor's plate count was three for CD4 naive and three for CD4 memory; CD8 naive had two and CD8 memory one.

This CDR3 spans 15 amino acids. The V gene lost 6 bases and the J gene lost 8 bases, with 21 bases spanning the gap. Germline V gene sequence: CDR1 SGDLS, CDR2 YYNGEE. Naive CD8 cells comprised CD45RO-negative, CCR7-positively selected cells, excluding terminally differentiated effector memory CD45RA+ cells. Within Nashville, Tennessee resided all donors, each a Caucasian adult. Clones were read by immunoSEQ multiplex PCR, and TCRdb kept only the in-frame ones, dropping some. The table records some 2,000,000 clones, around 96% of them present only once. The sample consisted of naive CD8+ T cells sorted from blood. The TCR sequence derives from a man aged 18 to 30 in good health. The V gene is TRBV9, the J gene TRBJ1-5, with D perhaps TRBD1 (5 bases). This CDR3 is CASTPSGTPGEPQHF. The CDR3, as DNA: TGTGCCAGCACCCCTTCCGGGACTCCAGGTGAGCCCCAGCATTTT.